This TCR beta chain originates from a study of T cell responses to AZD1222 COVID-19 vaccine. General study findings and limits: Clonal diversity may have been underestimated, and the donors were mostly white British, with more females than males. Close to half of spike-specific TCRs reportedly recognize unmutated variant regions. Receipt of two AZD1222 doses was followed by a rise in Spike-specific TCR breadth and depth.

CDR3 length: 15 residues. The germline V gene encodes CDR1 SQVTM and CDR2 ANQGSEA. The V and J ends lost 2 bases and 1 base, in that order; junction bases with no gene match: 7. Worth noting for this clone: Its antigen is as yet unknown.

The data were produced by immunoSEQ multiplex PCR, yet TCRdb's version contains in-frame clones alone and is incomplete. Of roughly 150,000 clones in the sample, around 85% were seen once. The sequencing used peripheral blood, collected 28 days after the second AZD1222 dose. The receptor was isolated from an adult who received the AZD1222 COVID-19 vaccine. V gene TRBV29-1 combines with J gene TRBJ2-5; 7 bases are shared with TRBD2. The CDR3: CSVEWLADPQETQYF. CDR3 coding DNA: TGCAGCGTTGAATGGCTAGCGGACCCCCAAGAGACCCAGTACTTC.